This TCR beta chain was identified in a study of T cells in Graves' hyperthyroidism and ophthalmopathy. The investigators amplified TCR beta CDR3 regions from RNA transcripts. The TCR CDR3 first-round RT-PCR relied on the HTBI primer set. TCRdb ran MiXCR on the multiplex PCR reads and lists one entry per CDR3 protein. The sample yields some 400,000 distinct CDR3 sequences, about 13% seen once. This clonotype was recorded at least ten times. The source material was blood. The sequence was collected from a young man with Graves' hyperthyroidism that later progressed to Graves' ophthalmopathy.

CDR3 residues: CSVGTGGRYEQYF. CDR3 nucleotides: TGCAGTGTGGGGACAGGGGGCCGTTACGAGCAGTACTTC. The J gene is TRBJ2-7, the V gene TRBV20-1; 12 nucleotides match TRBD1. CDR3 length: 13 amino acids. The V gene end was trimmed by 7 bases and the J gene end by 4 bases; junction bases not matched to a gene: 5. Germline V gives CDR1 DFQATT, CDR2 SNEGSKA (reference sequence).